A selection of T cell receptor beta chains follows, all from one sample in a study of T cell responses to AZD1222 COVID-19 vaccine. Profiled with immunoSEQ multiplex PCR; TCRdb holds only in-frame clones, not every one. The data show about 91,000 clones, with about 93% seen just once and less than 4% held by the top ten. Sequencing used peripheral blood, obtained 28 days after the second AZD1222 dose. The source of these receptors is an adult who received the AZD1222 COVID-19 vaccine. The CDR3 runs from the conserved cysteine through the conserved F or W. The D gene is left open where the match is weak. Not all rows give a size; the values are once, few, many and, for expanded clones, a class.

clone size: -
J gene: TRBJ1-3
D gene: TRBD1
V gene: TRBV11-2
CDR3 protein: CASSPRTGSGNTIYF
CDR3 DNA: TGTGCCAGCAGCCCACGGACAGGGTCTGGAAACACCATATATTTT

clone size: -
J gene: TRBJ2-7
D gene: TRBD2
V gene: TRBV6-5
CDR3 protein: CASSSTFSGDPYEQYF
CDR3 DNA: TGTGCCAGCAGTTCCACCTTTAGCGGGGACCCCTACGAGCAGTACTTC

clone size: -
J gene: TRBJ1-6
D gene: -
V gene: TRBV7-9
CDR3 protein: CASSRTGNSPLHF
CDR3 DNA: TGTGCCAGCAGTCGTACTGGTAATTCACCCCTCCACTTT

clone size: once
J gene: TRBJ2-1
D gene: -
V gene: TRBV7-3
CDR3 protein: CASSLEGSYNEQFF
CDR3 DNA: TGTGCCAGCAGCTTAGAGGGGTCATACAATGAGCAGTTCTTC

clone size: -
J gene: TRBJ2-6
D gene: -
V gene: TRBV4-2
CDR3 protein: CASRADSSGANVLTF
CDR3 DNA: TGTGCCAGCAGGGCAGATAGCTCTGGGGCCAACGTCCTGACTTTC

clone size: -
J gene: TRBJ1-1
D gene: TRBD1
V gene: TRBV30
CDR3 protein: CAGDTGDPEAFF
CDR3 DNA: TGTGCCGGAGATACAGGGGATCCTGAAGCTTTCTTT

clone size: -
J gene: TRBJ1-2
D gene: -
V gene: TRBV5-4
CDR3 protein: CASSLDSNGYTF
CDR3 DNA: TGTGCCAGCAGCCTAGACTCTAATGGCTACACCTTC

clone size: -
J gene: TRBJ1-2
D gene: -
V gene: TRBV30
CDR3 protein: CAWSGGYGYTF
CDR3 DNA: TGTGCCTGGAGTGGGGGATATGGCTACACCTTC

clone size: -
J gene: TRBJ2-5
D gene: TRBD1
V gene: TRBV7-2
CDR3 protein: CASSLGGQGKETQYF
CDR3 DNA: TGTGCCAGCAGCTTAGGGGGACAGGGGAAAGAGACCCAGTACTTC

clone size: -
J gene: TRBJ1-3
D gene: -
V gene: TRBV29-1
CDR3 protein: CSVVSGIGNTIYF
CDR3 DNA: TGCAGCGTTGTATCCGGGATTGGAAACACCATATATTTT

clone size: -
J gene: TRBJ1-3
D gene: -
V gene: TRBV30
CDR3 protein: CAWDRNSGNTIYF
CDR3 DNA: TGTGCCTGGGACAGAAACTCTGGAAACACCATATATTTT

clone size: once
J gene: TRBJ2-2
D gene: -
V gene: TRBV6-1
CDR3 protein: CASSEQGWTGELFF
CDR3 DNA: TGTGCCAGCAGTGAACAGGGGTGGACCGGGGAGCTGTTTTTT

clone size: -
J gene: TRBJ2-7
D gene: -
V gene: TRBV15
CDR3 protein: CATSGLSYEQYF
CDR3 DNA: TGTGCCACCAGCGGACTCTCCTACGAGCAGTACTTC

clone size: -
J gene: TRBJ1-3
D gene: -
V gene: TRBV19
CDR3 protein: CASSIGSESGNTIYF
CDR3 DNA: TGTGCCAGTAGTATAGGTTCGGAATCTGGAAACACCATATATTTT

clone size: -
J gene: TRBJ1-4
D gene: -
V gene: TRBV28
CDR3 protein: CASGRARVGTNEKLFF
CDR3 DNA: TGTGCCAGCGGACGGGCCAGGGTGGGTACTAATGAAAAACTGTTTTTT

clone size: once
J gene: TRBJ1-5
D gene: TRBD1
V gene: TRBV19
CDR3 protein: CASSIVRGRQPQHF
CDR3 DNA: TGTGCCAGTAGTATAGTCAGGGGGCGTCAGCCCCAGCATTTT

clone size: -
J gene: TRBJ2-7
D gene: -
V gene: TRBV18
CDR3 protein: CASSPGSTGRDEQYF
CDR3 DNA: TGTGCCAGCTCACCAGGGTCCACAGGGAGGGACGAGCAGTACTTC

clone size: -
J gene: TRBJ1-2
D gene: -
V gene: TRBV15
CDR3 protein: CATSRDYQGGNGYTF
CDR3 DNA: TGTGCCACCAGCAGAGATTACCAGGGCGGTAATGGCTACACCTTC

clone size: -
J gene: TRBJ1-4
D gene: TRBD1
V gene: TRBV6-5
CDR3 protein: CASTYDRAGEKLFF
CDR3 DNA: TGTGCCAGCACCTACGACAGGGCGGGTGAAAAACTGTTTTTT

clone size: -
J gene: TRBJ1-2
D gene: TRBD1
V gene: TRBV7-9
CDR3 protein: CASRRSGGPNYGYTF
CDR3 DNA: TGTGCCAGCAGGCGTTCAGGGGGCCCCAACTATGGCTACACCTTC

clone size: few
J gene: TRBJ1-2
D gene: -
V gene: TRBV12-2
CDR3 protein: CASRLAQKTF
CDR3 DNA: TGTGCAAGTCGCTTAGCGCAGAAAACCTTC

clone size: -
J gene: TRBJ1-5
D gene: -
V gene: TRBV3-1/TRBV3-2
CDR3 protein: CASSQGSGANQPQHF
CDR3 DNA: TGTGCCAGCAGCCAAGGTTCAGGGGCCAATCAGCCCCAGCATTTT

clone size: few
J gene: TRBJ2-1
D gene: -
V gene: TRBV7-6
CDR3 protein: CASSLTVGSPGIPNEQFF
CDR3 DNA: TGTGCCAGCAGCTTAACCGTCGGGAGTCCAGGGATTCCGAATGAGCAGTTCTTC

clone size: -
J gene: TRBJ1-2
D gene: -
V gene: TRBV15
CDR3 protein: CATSGHRANYGYTF
CDR3 DNA: TGTGCCACCAGCGGGCACAGGGCGAACTATGGCTACACCTTC